What follows are 4 T cell receptor beta chains derived from one specimen sequenced in a study of CD8+ T cells in alopecia areata. Sequencing relied on a cDNA template that was reverse transcribed from extracted RNA. Clones were sequenced by immunoSEQ multiplex PCR, and TCRdb holds only the in-frame ones, with some missing. The sample contains 150,000 to 200,000 clones, approximately 62% of which appear only once. Material: CD4+ T cells sorted from blood, obtained at week 0. The receptor source for this set is a human donor with alopecia areata.

The CDR3: CASSPGLATTDTQYF. The CDR3 DNA sequence: TGTGCCAGCAGCCCCGGACTAGCGACAACAGATACGCAGTATTTT. The chain carries TRBV14 and TRBJ2-3; 9 bases match TRBD2. With V trimmed by 4 bases and J by 3 bases, 5 bases remained unmatched. CDR3 length equals 15 residues. Germline V lookup: CDR1 SGHDN, CDR2 FVKESK. Using reference TRBV14 and TRBJ2-3 for the parts outside the CDR3, the full variable domain is EAGVTQFPSHSVIEKGQTVTLRCDPISGHDNLYWYRRVMGKEIKFLLHFVKESKQDESGMPNNRFLAERTGGTYSTLKVQPAELEDSGVYFCASSPGLATTDTQYFGPGTRLTVL.

V gene TRBV29-1 combines with J gene TRBJ2-7; D possibly matches TRBD1 or TRBD2 (5 bases each). The V and J ends lost 6 bases and 2 bases respectively, with 14 bases between them. The CDR3 sequence is 13 residues long. Germline assignment: CDR1 SQVTM and CDR2 ANQGSEA. As DNA, the CDR3 is TGCAGCGTCGGTGGGACGGTAACCTACGAGCAGTACTTC. Its translation is CSVGGTVTYEQYF.

This chain links TRBV5-6 with TRBJ1-4; 8 bases are a match to TRBD1. CDR1 and CDR2 (germline): SGHDT, YYEEEE. CDR3 length equals 15 residues. With V trimmed by 1 base and J by 5 bases, 4 bases remained unmatched. CDR3 nucleotide sequence: TGTGCCAGCAGCTTGAGGTGGACAGGGAATGAAAAACTGTTTTTT. Its protein product is CASSLRWTGNEKLFF. The full variable domain, rest sourced from reference TRBV5-6 and TRBJ1-4, is DAGVTQSPTHLIKTRGQQVTLRCSPKSGHDTVSWYQQALGQGPQFIFQYYEEEERQRGNFPDRFSGHQFPNYSSELNVNALLLGDSALYLCASSLRWTGNEKLFFGSGTQLSVL.

The V gene is TRBV2, the J gene TRBJ2-7; no definite D call. The germline V and J ends were trimmed by 0 bases and 11 bases, with 14 bases remaining between them. Germline values: CDR1 SNHLY, CDR2 FYNNEI. The CDR3 runs to 13 residues. The CDR3 protein is CASSEALNSLKYF. In nucleotides, the CDR3 is TGTGCCAGCAGTGAAGCGCTTAACAGTCTAAAGTACTTC.